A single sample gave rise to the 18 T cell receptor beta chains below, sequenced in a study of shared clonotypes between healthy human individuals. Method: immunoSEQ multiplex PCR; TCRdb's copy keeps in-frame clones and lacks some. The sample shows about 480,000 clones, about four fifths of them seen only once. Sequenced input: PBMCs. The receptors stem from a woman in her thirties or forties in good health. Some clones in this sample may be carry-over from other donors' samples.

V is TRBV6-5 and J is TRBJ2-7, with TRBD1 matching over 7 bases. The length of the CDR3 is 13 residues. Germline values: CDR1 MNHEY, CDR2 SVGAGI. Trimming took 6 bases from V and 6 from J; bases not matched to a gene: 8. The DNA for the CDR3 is TGTGCCAGCAGACAGGGGCCCCTTCGCGAGCAGTACTTC. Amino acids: CASRQGPLREQYF.

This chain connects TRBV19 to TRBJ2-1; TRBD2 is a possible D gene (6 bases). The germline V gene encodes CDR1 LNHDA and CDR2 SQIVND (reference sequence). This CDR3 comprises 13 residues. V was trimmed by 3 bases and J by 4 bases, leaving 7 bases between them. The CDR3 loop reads CASSMGGYNEQFF. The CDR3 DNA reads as TGTGCCAGTAGTATGGGGGGATACAATGAGCAGTTCTTC.

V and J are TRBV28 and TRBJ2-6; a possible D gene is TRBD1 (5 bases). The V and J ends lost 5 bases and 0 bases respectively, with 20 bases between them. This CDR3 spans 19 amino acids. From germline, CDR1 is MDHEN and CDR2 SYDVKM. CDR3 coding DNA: TGTGCCAGCAGTACCCTCTCGACAGCACCTTACTCTGGGGCCAACGTCCTGACTTTC. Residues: CASSTLSTAPYSGANVLTF.

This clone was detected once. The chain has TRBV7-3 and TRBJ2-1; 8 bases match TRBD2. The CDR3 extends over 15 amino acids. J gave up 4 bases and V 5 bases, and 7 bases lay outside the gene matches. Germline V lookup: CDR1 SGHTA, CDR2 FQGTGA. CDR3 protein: CASSQSGTSYNEQFF. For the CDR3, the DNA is TGTGCCAGCAGCCAATCCGGGACTAGTTACAATGAGCAGTTCTTC.

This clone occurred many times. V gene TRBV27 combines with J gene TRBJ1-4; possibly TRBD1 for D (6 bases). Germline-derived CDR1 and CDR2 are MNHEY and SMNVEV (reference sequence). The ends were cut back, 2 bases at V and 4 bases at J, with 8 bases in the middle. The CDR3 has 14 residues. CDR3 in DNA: TGTGCCAGCAGTTTAGCGGACAGTAATGAAAAACTGTTTTTT. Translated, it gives CASSLADSNEKLFF. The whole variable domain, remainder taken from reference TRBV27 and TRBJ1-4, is EAQVTQNPRYLITVTGKKLTVTCSQNMNHEYMSWYRQDPGLGLRQIYYSMNVEVTDKGDVPEGYKVSRKEKRNFPLILESPSPNQTSLYFCASSLADSNEKLFFGSGTQLSVL.

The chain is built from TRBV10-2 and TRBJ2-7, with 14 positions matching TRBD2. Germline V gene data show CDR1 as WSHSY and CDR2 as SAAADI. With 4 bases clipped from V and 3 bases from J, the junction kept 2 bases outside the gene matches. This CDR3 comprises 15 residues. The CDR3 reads CASSGGTSGSYEQYF. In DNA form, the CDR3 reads TGCGCCAGCAGTGGTGGGACTAGCGGGAGCTACGAGCAGTACTTC.

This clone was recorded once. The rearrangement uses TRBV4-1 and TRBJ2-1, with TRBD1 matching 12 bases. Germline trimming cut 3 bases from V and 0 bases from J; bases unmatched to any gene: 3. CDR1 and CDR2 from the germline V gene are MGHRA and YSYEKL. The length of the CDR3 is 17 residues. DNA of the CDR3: TGCGCCAGCAGCCAGGGACAGGGGGCTATCTCCTACAATGAGCAGTTCTTC. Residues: CASSQGQGAISYNEQFF.

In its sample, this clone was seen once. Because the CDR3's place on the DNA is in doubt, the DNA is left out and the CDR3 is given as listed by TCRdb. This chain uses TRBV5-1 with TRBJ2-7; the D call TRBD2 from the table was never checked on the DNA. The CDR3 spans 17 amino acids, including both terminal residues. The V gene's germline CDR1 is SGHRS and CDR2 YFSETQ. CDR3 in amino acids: CASSSTLGGGSAYEQYF.

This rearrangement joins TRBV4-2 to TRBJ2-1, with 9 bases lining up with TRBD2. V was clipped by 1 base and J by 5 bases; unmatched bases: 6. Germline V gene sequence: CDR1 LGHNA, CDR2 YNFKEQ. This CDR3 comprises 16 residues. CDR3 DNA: TGTGCCAGCAGCCAAGCAGCGGGAGGTTTAAACAATGAGCAGTTCTTC. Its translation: CASSQAAGGLNNEQFF.

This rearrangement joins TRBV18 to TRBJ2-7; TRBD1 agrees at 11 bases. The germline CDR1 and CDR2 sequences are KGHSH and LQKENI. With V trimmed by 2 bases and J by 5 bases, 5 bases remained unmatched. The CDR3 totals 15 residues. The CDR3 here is CASSPGQGAPHEQYF. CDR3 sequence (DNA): TGTGCCAGCTCACCAGGACAGGGGGCCCCCCACGAGCAGTACTTC.

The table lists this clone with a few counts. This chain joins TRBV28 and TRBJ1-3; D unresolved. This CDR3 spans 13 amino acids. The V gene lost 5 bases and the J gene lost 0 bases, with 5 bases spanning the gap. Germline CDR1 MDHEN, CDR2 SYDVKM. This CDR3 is CASSADSGNTIYF. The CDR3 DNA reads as TGTGCCAGCAGTGCTGACTCTGGAAACACCATATATTTT. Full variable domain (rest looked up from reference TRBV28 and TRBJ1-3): DVKVTQSSRYLVKRTGEKVFLECVQDMDHENMFWYRQDPGLGLRLIYFSYDVKMKEKGDIPEGYSVSREKKERFSLILESASTNQTSMYLCASSADSGNTIYFGEGSWLTVV.

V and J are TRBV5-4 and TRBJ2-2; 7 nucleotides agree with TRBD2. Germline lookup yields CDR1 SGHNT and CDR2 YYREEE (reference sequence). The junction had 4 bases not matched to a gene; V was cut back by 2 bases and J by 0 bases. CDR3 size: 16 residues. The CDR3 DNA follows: TGTGCCAGCAGCTTAGTCAGCGGGGCGAACACCGGGGAGCTGTTTTTT. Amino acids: CASSLVSGANTGELFF.

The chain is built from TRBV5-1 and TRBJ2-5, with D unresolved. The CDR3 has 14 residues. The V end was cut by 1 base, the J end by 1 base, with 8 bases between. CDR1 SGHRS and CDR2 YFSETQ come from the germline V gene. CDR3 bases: TGCGCCAGCAGCTTGTGGTTAGGCCAAGAGACCCAGTACTTC. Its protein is CASSLWLGQETQYF.

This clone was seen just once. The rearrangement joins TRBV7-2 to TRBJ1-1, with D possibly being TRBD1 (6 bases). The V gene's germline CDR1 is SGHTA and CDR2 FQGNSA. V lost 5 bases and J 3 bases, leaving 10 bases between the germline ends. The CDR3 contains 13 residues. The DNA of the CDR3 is TGTGCCAGCAGCCGTAGGACAGACACTGAAGCTTTCTTT. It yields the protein CASSRRTDTEAFF.

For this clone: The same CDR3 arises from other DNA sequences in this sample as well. CDR3 nucleotide sequence: TGTGCCAGCAGCGTTAACTCTGGGGCCAACGTCCTGACTTTC. Encoded protein: CASSVNSGANVLTF. The V and J genes are TRBV9 and TRBJ2-6; D not certain. This CDR3 contains 14 residues. The ends were cut back, 2 bases at V and 0 bases at J, with 3 bases in the middle. Germline CDR1 is SGDLS and CDR2 is YYNGEE.

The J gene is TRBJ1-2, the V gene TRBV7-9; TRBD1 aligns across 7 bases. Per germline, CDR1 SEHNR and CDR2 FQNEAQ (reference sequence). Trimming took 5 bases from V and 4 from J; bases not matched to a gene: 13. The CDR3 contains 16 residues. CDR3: CASSLGLTSGGYGYTF. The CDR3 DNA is TGTGCCAGCAGCCTAGGATTAACGTCAGGGGGCTATGGCTACACCTTC.

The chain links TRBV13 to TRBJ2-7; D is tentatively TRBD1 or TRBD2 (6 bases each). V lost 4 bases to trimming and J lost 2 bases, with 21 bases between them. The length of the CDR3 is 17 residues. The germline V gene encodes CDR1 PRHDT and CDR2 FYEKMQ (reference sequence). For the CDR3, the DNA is TGTGCCAGCAGCTCCGAACGGGGGCGGGGCGACCCCTACGAGCAGTACTTC. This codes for CASSSERGRGDPYEQYF.

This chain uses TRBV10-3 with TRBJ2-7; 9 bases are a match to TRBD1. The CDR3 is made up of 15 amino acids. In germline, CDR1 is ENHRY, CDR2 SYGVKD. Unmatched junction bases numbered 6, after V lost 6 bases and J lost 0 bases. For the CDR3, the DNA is TGTGCCATCAGCAGACAGGGGGATTCCTCCTACGAGCAGTACTTC. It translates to CAISRQGDSSYEQYF.